The sequence of this TCR beta chain was determined in a study of cytomegalovirus exposure and HLA in healthy donors. Study summary: A prior study identified just under 120 million unique TCR beta sequences from around 180 million T cells.

General study findings and limits: Data from an earlier analysis indicated that most TCR beta V segments were productive either about 87% or about 30% of the time. Investigators reported more than 150 TCR beta chains as tied to cytomegalovirus. Analyses of presence and absence presupposed an approximately uniform sequencing depth across donors.

This clone was seen a handful of times. Its antigen is currently unknown. PCR used 60 Vbeta primers and 13 Jbeta primers. Generated by immunoSEQ multiplex PCR, the TCRdb table keeps only in-frame clones and is missing some. The repertoire holds about 50,000 clones, 70% to 85% seen once, with more than 1.5% in the top ten. Sequenced sample: PBMCs. The clonotype was recovered from a man aged 30 to 45 in good health and CMV-seronegative.

The CDR3, as DNA: TGTGCCAGCAGCTTTGACAGAAACACTGAAGCTTTCTTT. Encoded protein: CASSFDRNTEAFF. V usage is TRBV5-4 and J usage is TRBJ1-1, with D possibly being TRBD1 (5 bases). Trimming removed 2 bases from V and 2 bases from J, with 7 bases in between. Germline values: CDR1 SGHNT, CDR2 YYREEE (reference sequence). The CDR3 consists of 13 residues.